This paragraph covers one TCR beta chain sequence. Its antigen is currently unknown. Only in-frame clones appear in the TCRdb table, and some are missing; sequencing was by immunoSEQ multiplex PCR. The repertoire holds approximately 150,000 clones, with 92% as singletons. This CDR3 is 17 amino acids long. Germline values: CDR1 MRHNA, CDR2 SNTAGT. V lost 3 bases and J lost 6, with 18 bases in between. These data are taken from a study of T cell responses to AZD1222 COVID-19 vaccine. General observations from the study: Sampling captured repertoires only after the peak T cell response. Seropositive AZD1222 recipients at baseline numbered only five or six. Clonal diversity was possibly underestimated, and the donors were mostly white British, with more females.

Combined were second doses at about 4 or about 12 weeks. The chain carries TRBV6-4 and TRBJ1-6, with a weak D call TRBD1 (5 bases). The sequenced sample was peripheral blood, obtained 28 days after the second AZD1222 dose. This receptor was obtained from an adult who received the AZD1222 COVID-19 vaccine. In DNA, the CDR3 is TGTGCCAGCAGTGATAGATCGGGACCTAGGGGTAATTCACCCCTCCACTTT. Translating it yields CASSDRSGPRGNSPLHF.